The source of this T cell receptor (beta chain) is a study of identifying expanded T cells in peripheral blood (dated by TCRdb to about 2019). Regarding the complete study: Technical replicates were generated by sequencing separate aliquots of the same genomic DNA pool, with four replicates compared pairwise. Points the paper makes about the study in general: It was expected by the authors that biological variance in healthy repertoires might increase further over much longer intervals, such as months to years. Across all healthy donors, variance in clone template counts between approximately 2-week samples was found to increase significantly with total template count. Between technical replicates the binomial model flagged roughly 1.1 differentially abundant clones, whereas over around 2 weeks the binomial model flagged about 15 and over approximately 4 weeks about 19. The beta-binomial model significantly reduced the number of clones called differentially abundant and the false-positive rate across all healthy-donor time intervals.

TCRbeta CDR3 regions were profiled with the immunoSEQ Assay using bias-controlled multiplex PCR amplification of genomic DNA. The study's processing was this. To quantify the absolute abundance of each unique TCRbeta CDR3 region, the sequences were collapsed and filtered. Differential abundance was tested with a binomial (Fisher-equivalent) model and with a beta-binomial model adding time-dependent variance fitted from healthy donors. Clones with fewer than 5 combined templates were excluded, and clones with Benjamini-Hochberg FDR below 0.01 were called differentially abundant. Using the form v = (b*log(k)+a)^2, the beta-binomial variance was modeled as a function of the total template count across the two samples. TCRdb re-hosts the immuneACCESS table, in-frame sequences only. Its copies lack some clones; in the studies checked, an unresolved V gene accounts for under half of them, and the cause for the rest is not known. That table is the source of V, J and clone size, and D and trimming were worked out from the DNA. A total of 110,000 or so clones appear in this sample, about nine tenths of them only once. The ten top clones hold 7% to 9% of the sample.

Notes on this clone: What this receptor recognizes is not known. One junction end does not reproduce the germline sequence, and a read error may be involved.

Including the terminal cysteine and phenylalanine, the CDR3 comprises 20 residues. Left in the record is the CDR3 DNA by itself, 60 bases read in frame from the first base. CDR1 SGHRS and CDR2 YFSETQ are derived from the germline V gene. No immune events, such as infections, were documented for the healthy donors during the collection period. Healthy-donor blood repertoires served as a training cohort to calibrate time-dependent variance in a beta-binomial model of T-cell clone differential abundance. The training cohort included around ten healthy donors, of whom 3 were female and 7 were male. The donors were between roughly 25 and 64 years old, with an average age of 43 years. Whole blood from each healthy donor was obtained from a commercial supplier and was collected at three time points around two weeks apart. Genomic DNA was extracted from unsorted whole blood for immunosequencing.

The rearranged segments are TRBV5-1 and TRBJ2-5, with TRBD2 matching 16 junction bases. The sequence was obtained from a person aged 18 to 70 in good health. Sample: blood. The CDR3 protein is CASRLEAGTSGRAIGETQYF. Read as DNA, the sequence is TGCGCCAGCAGATTGGAAGCCGGGACTAGCGGGAGGGCCATAGGAGAGACCCAGTACTTC.